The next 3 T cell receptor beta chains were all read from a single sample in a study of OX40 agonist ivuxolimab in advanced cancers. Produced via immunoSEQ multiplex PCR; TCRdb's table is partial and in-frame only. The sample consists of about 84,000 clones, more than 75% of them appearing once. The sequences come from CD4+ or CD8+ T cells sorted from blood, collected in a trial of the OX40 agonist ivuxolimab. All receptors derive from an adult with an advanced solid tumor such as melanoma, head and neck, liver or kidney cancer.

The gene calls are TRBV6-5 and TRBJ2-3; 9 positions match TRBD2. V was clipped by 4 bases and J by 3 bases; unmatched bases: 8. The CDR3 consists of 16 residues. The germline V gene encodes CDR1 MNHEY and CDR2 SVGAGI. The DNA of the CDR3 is TGTGCCAGCAGTTCCCTTGGCGGGGGGGCGACAGATACGCAGTATTTT. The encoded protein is CASSSLGGGATDTQYF.

DNA for the CDR3: TGTGCCAGCAGCTCTCGGACAGGAGCAGATACGCAGTATTTT. It encodes CASSSRTGADTQYF. This chain joins TRBV9 and TRBJ2-3; 7 bases line up with TRBD1. V trimming: 4 bases; J trimming: 4 bases; junction bases outside the gene matches: 6. From germline, CDR1 is SGDLS and CDR2 YYNGEE. This CDR3 is built from 14 residues.

This CDR3 reads CASSLGQAQETQYF. The CDR3 DNA follows: TGTGCCAGCAGTCTCGGACAGGCGCAAGAGACCCAGTACTTC. V is TRBV28 and J is TRBJ2-5, with 7 nucleotides matching TRBD1. The germline gives CDR1 MDHEN, CDR2 SYDVKM. The junction had 5 bases not matched to a gene; V was cut back by 5 bases and J by 2 bases. The CDR3 has 14 residues.